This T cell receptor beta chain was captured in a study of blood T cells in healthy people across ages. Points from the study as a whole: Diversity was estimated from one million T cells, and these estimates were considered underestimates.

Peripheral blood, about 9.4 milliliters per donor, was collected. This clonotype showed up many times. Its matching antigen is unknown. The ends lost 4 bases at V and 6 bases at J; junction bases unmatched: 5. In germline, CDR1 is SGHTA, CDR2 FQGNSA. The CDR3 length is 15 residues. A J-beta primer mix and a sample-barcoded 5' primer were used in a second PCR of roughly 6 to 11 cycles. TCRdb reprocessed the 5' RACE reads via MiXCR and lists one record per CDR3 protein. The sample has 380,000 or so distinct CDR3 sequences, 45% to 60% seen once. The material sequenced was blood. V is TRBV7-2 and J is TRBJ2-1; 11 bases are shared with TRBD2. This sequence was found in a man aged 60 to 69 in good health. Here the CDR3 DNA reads TGTGCCAGCAGCTCACGAGGGACTAGCGGCAATGAGCAGTTCTTC. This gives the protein CASSSRGTSGNEQFF.